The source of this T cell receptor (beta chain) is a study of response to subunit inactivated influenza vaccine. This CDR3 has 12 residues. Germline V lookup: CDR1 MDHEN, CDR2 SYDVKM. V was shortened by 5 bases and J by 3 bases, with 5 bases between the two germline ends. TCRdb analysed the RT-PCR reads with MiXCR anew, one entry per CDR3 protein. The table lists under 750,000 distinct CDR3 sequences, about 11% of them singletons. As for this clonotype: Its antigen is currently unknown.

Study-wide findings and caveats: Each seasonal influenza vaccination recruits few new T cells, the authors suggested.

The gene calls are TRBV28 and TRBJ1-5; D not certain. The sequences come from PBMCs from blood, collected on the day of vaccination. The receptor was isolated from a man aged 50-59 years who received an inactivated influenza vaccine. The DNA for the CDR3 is TGTGCCAGCAGTCAATCCAATCAGCCCCAGCATTTT. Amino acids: CASSQSNQPQHF. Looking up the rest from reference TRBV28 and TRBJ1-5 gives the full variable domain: DVKVTQSSRYLVKRTGEKVFLECVQDMDHENMFWYRQDPGLGLRLIYFSYDVKMKEKGDIPEGYSVSREKKERFSLILESASTNQTSMYLCASSQSNQPQHFGDGTRLSIL.